This TCR beta chain was retrieved from a study of shared clonotypes between healthy human individuals. Study as a whole: A couple of women and a few men aged 18 to 49 made up the donors.

Sequencing used immunoSEQ multiplex PCR; TCRdb keeps in-frame clones, though not all of them. Of roughly 2,000,000 clones listed, approximately 94% were seen once; the top ten hold 0.9% to 1.5%. Germline CDR1 and CDR2: MNHEY and SMNVEV (reference sequence). Germline trimming cut 8 bases from V and 3 bases from J; bases unmatched to any gene: 9. The CDR3 runs 14 residues. Cells designated naive CD8 were CD45RO-negative and were positively selected for CCR7, with terminally differentiated effector memory CD45RA+ cells excluded. The chain is built from TRBV27 and TRBJ1-2; 7 bases map to TRBD1. Sequenced sample: naive CD8+ T cells sorted from blood. The source is a man aged 18-30 years in good health. The CDR3 DNA sequence: TGTGCCAGCGCCTATGGCGGGACAGACTATGGCTACACCTTC. Translation gives CASAYGGTDYGYTF.